The 31 T cell receptor beta chains reported below all come from one sample, sequenced in a study of control samples from healthy donors and cancer patients. The method was immunoSEQ multiplex PCR; TCRdb's version includes in-frame clones alone and lacks a portion of them. The sample yields tens of thousands of clones, about 85% seen once. What was sequenced was blood. These receptors all stem from a woman in her fifties or sixties in good health.

The chain has TRBV11-3 and TRBJ2-7; TRBD2 matches at 7 bases. J gave up 7 bases and V 4 bases, and 10 bases lay outside the gene matches. The germline CDR1 and CDR2 sequences are SGHNT and YENEEA. The length of the CDR3 is 14 residues. The CDR3 protein is CASSSAPTAGEQYF. The CDR3 nucleotides are TGTGCCAGCAGCTCCGCCCCGACAGCGGGGGAGCAGTACTTC.

This chain connects TRBV7-3 to TRBJ2-1, with TRBD2 identical over 9 bases. This CDR3 region has 14 residues. Trimming removed 5 bases from V and 7 bases from J; junction bases left unmatched: 6. Germline V gene lookup returns CDR1 SGHTA and CDR2 FQGTGA. The CDR3: CASSPAGGHNEQFF. The DNA of the CDR3 is TGTGCCAGCAGCCCCGCGGGAGGGCATAATGAGCAGTTCTTC.

This chain connects TRBV6-6 to TRBJ2-7; D is ambiguous. Germline loops: CDR1 MNHNY, CDR2 SVGAGI (reference sequence). Trimming left V 0 bases short and J 7 bases short, with 7 bases between. This CDR3 has 12 amino acids. The CDR3 protein is CASSYSVREQYF. In DNA, the CDR3 is TGTGCCAGCAGTTACTCGGTACGTGAGCAGTACTTC.

The chain is built from TRBV20-1 and TRBJ2-3; a weak D match, TRBD2 (6 bases). V was trimmed by 3 bases and J by 2 bases, leaving 18 bases between them. Germline values: CDR1 DFQATT, CDR2 SNEGSKA (reference sequence). CDR3 size: 16 residues. The CDR3 spells CSASELRRGPTDTQYF. DNA for the CDR3: TGCAGTGCTAGTGAACTTCGGCGGGGCCCCACAGATACGCAGTATTTT.

As regards this clone: The sample carries other DNA sequences with the same CDR3. The chain is built from TRBV18 and TRBJ1-2; no definite D call. Germline V gene sequence: CDR1 KGHSH, CDR2 LQKENI. Trimming pared 2 bases from V and 2 bases from J, leaving 6 bases between. The CDR3 is 13 residues long. Here the CDR3 DNA reads TGTGCCAGCTCACCAGAGTCCAACTATGGCTACACCTTC. It translates to CASSPESNYGYTF.

V usage is TRBV5-4 and J usage is TRBJ1-1; tentative D call: TRBD1 (6 bases). This CDR3 contains 18 residues. Trimming removed 1 base at V and 2 bases at J, with 21 bases between. CDR1 and CDR2 (germline): SGHNT, YYREEE (reference sequence). The CDR3 protein is CASSLFPFGGARNTEAFF. The CDR3 DNA follows: TGTGCCAGCAGCTTGTTCCCTTTTGGGGGGGCACGAAACACTGAAGCTTTCTTT. Variable domain in full (rest from reference TRBV5-4 and TRBJ1-1): ETGVTQSPTHLIKTRGQQVTLRCSSQSGHNTVSWYQQALGQGPQFIFQYYREEENGRGNFPPRFSGLQFPNYSSELNVNALELDDSALYLCASSLFPFGGARNTEAFFGQGTRLTVV.

This sequence joins TRBV5-5 and TRBJ2-2; D gene uncertain. CDR1 is SGHKS, CDR2 YYEKEE, per germline (reference sequence). The CDR3 length is 13 residues. Trimming removed 7 bases at V and 4 bases at J, with 11 bases between. CDR3 nucleotide sequence: TGTGCCAGCTACTCAAGGTCCACCGGGGAGCTGTTTTTT. Protein: CASYSRSTGELFF.

This clone was counted a single time. The chain recombines TRBV5-1 with TRBJ2-2; possibly TRBD1 or TRBD2 for D (6 bases each). From germline, CDR1 is SGHRS and CDR2 YFSETQ. This CDR3 comprises 18 residues. V dropped 0 bases and J dropped 5 bases, with 20 bases sitting between them. The CDR3: CASSLVPLGGGETGELFF. CDR3 DNA sequence: TGCGCCAGCAGCTTGGTTCCCCTCGGGGGCGGCGAAACCGGGGAGCTGTTTTTT.

This clone turned up a few times. V and J are TRBV28 and TRBJ1-3; D remains ambiguous. Germline V gives CDR1 MDHEN, CDR2 SYDVKM. Trimming shortened V by 5 bases and J by 2 bases, and 22 bases separated the two germline ends. The CDR3 loop spans 18 amino acids. The CDR3: CASSPIRRASQPGNTIYF. CDR3 nucleotides: TGTGCCAGCAGTCCCATACGCCGGGCCTCTCAGCCTGGAAACACCATATATTTT. Full variable domain (remainder filled in from reference TRBV28 and TRBJ1-3): DVKVTQSSRYLVKRTGEKVFLECVQDMDHENMFWYRQDPGLGLRLIYFSYDVKMKEKGDIPEGYSVSREKKERFSLILESASTNQTSMYLCASSPIRRASQPGNTIYFGEGSWLTVV.

The V gene is TRBV5-4, the J gene TRBJ2-7; the match to TRBD1 covers 10 bases. J was trimmed by 2 bases and V by 0 bases; bases with no gene match: 2. This CDR3 is built from 15 residues. Germline CDR1 and CDR2: SGHNT and YYREEE (reference sequence). CDR3 region: CASSLGQGAAYEQYF. The CDR3 DNA reads as TGTGCCAGCAGCTTGGGACAGGGGGCTGCCTACGAGCAGTACTTC. Full variable domain (remainder filled in from reference TRBV5-4 and TRBJ2-7): ETGVTQSPTHLIKTRGQQVTLRCSSQSGHNTVSWYQQALGQGPQFIFQYYREEENGRGNFPPRFSGLQFPNYSSELNVNALELDDSALYLCASSLGQGAAYEQYFGPGTRLTVT.

The CDR3 DNA follows: TGCAGCGTTGCCTCTGGGGCCAACGTCCTGACTTTC. This sequence encodes CSVASGANVLTF. The chain is built from TRBV29-1 and TRBJ2-6; the D is unclear. CDR1 and CDR2 from the germline V gene are SQVTM and ANQGSEA. V dropped 4 bases and J dropped 0 bases, with 1 base sitting between them. The CDR3 length is 12 residues.

The chain combines TRBV7-9 with TRBJ2-1, with D possibly being TRBD2 (5 bases). The germline V and J ends were trimmed by 1 base and 5 bases, with 9 bases remaining between them. Germline CDR1 and CDR2: SEHNR and FQNEAQ (reference sequence). CDR3 length: 14 residues. The chain's CDR3 is CASSLGGIDNEQFF. CDR3 DNA sequence: TGTGCCAGCAGCTTAGGAGGGATCGACAATGAGCAGTTCTTC.

The chain's CDR3 is CASTWDGASATEAFF. CDR3 nucleotides: TGTGCCAGCACCTGGGACGGGGCCTCCGCCACTGAAGCTTTCTTT. The genes are TRBV9 and TRBJ1-1; possibly TRBD1 for D (5 bases). Germline lookup yields CDR1 SGDLS and CDR2 YYNGEE. CDR3 size: 15 residues. The V gene lost 6 bases and the J gene lost 4 bases, with 19 bases spanning the gap.

CDR3 loop: CASSLEGLAGGRHEQYF. For the CDR3, the DNA is TGTGCCAGTAGTTTGGAGGGACTAGCGGGAGGGCGCCACGAGCAGTACTTC. This chain connects TRBV19 to TRBJ2-7; 16 positions agree with TRBD2. J was trimmed by 5 bases and V by 5 bases; bases with no gene match: 9. Germline CDR1 LNHDA, CDR2 SQIVND (reference sequence). The CDR3 totals 17 residues.

The chain links TRBV7-2 to TRBJ2-7, with TRBD2 matching over 8 bases. CDR3 length equals 17 residues. V dropped 1 base and J dropped 1; count of bases not matched to a gene: 9. The germline gives CDR1 SGHTA, CDR2 FQGNSA. In nucleotides, the CDR3 is TGTGCCAGCAGCTTAGGGTTTGCGGGAGGATGGTCCTACGAGCAGTACTTC. It yields the protein CASSLGFAGGWSYEQYF.

The genes are TRBV2 and TRBJ2-5; perhaps TRBD1 as D (6 bases). This CDR3 is built from 14 residues. V shed 2 bases and J shed 4 bases, with 11 bases lying between them. Germline V lookup: CDR1 SNHLY, CDR2 FYNNEI. CDR3 DNA: TGTGCCAGCAGTGAACAGGGCAGGGGAGAGACCCAGTACTTC. As protein: CASSEQGRGETQYF.

The V and J genes are TRBV28 and TRBJ2-1, with 16 bases that match TRBD2. Per the germline V gene, CDR1 is MDHEN and CDR2 is SYDVKM. Germline trimming cut 4 bases from V and 4 bases from J; bases unmatched to any gene: 10. This CDR3 is built from 19 residues. CDR3 DNA: TGTGCCAGCAGTTATGGGACTAGCGGGAGGGGAGGACAGTACAATGAGCAGTTCTTC. This sequence encodes CASSYGTSGRGGQYNEQFF.

This chain links TRBV19 with TRBJ2-7; possibly TRBD1 for D (6 bases). The CDR3 spans 14 residues. V lost 5 bases to trimming and J lost 3 bases, with 14 bases between them. Germline V gives CDR1 LNHDA, CDR2 SQIVND (reference sequence). The CDR3 loop is CASSPTDRSYEQYF. Here the CDR3 DNA reads TGTGCCAGTAGTCCAACCGACAGGAGCTACGAGCAGTACTTC.

This clone was found a few times. CDR3 nucleotides: TGTGCCAGCAGTCCAATCAGGACAGGGACTGAAGCTTTCTTT. This sequence encodes CASSPIRTGTEAFF. This rearrangement joins TRBV2 to TRBJ1-1, with 8 bases lining up with TRBD1. The CDR3 runs 14 residues. V gave up 5 bases and J gave up 5 bases; unmatched junction bases: 7. Germline CDR1 and CDR2: SNHLY and FYNNEI. Full variable domain (rest looked up from reference TRBV2 and TRBJ1-1): EPEVTQTPSHQVTQMGQEVILRCVPISNHLYFYWYRQILGQKVEFLVSFYNNEISEKSEIFDDQFSVERPDGSNFTLKIRSTKLEDSAMYFCASSPIRTGTEAFFGQGTRLTVV.

The gene calls are TRBV19 and TRBJ1-1; no clear D. V lost 7 bases to trimming and J lost 8 bases, with 20 bases between them. The V gene's germline CDR1 is LNHDA and CDR2 SQIVND (reference sequence). The length of the CDR3 is 14 residues. For the CDR3, the DNA is TGTGCCAGTATGACCCCGGTGGCCCAAGGAGAAGCTTTCTTT. Its translation is CASMTPVAQGEAFF.

This sequence joins TRBV5-1 and TRBJ2-1, with TRBD1 identical over 7 bases. The V segment lost 1 base and the J segment 7 bases; nucleotides outside the gene matches: 11. The CDR3 runs to 16 residues. Germline V lookup: CDR1 SGHRS, CDR2 YFSETQ. DNA for the CDR3: TGCGCCAGCAGCTTGCTAAGGGGGCTAAACTGGAATGAGCAGTTCTTC. As protein: CASSLLRGLNWNEQFF.

This chain uses TRBV4-2 with TRBJ1-4; possible D gene TRBD1, 5 bases. V dropped 0 bases and J dropped 7 bases, with 12 bases sitting between them. Germline CDR1 and CDR2: LGHNA and YNFKEQ. The CDR3 loop spans 15 amino acids. For the CDR3, the DNA is TGTGCCAGCAGCCAAGATGGGAGGGGTGGTGAAAAACTGTTTTTT. Its translation is CASSQDGRGGEKLFF.

This chain joins TRBV27 and TRBJ1-2; TRBD1 aligns across 12 bases. V was clipped by 5 bases and J by 3 bases; unmatched bases: 7. The CDR3 length is 16 residues. CDR1 is MNHEY, CDR2 SMNVEV, per germline (reference sequence). The CDR3, as DNA: TGTGCCAGCAGTACCACCGGGACAGGGGGCTACTATGGCTACACCTTC. It is translated as CASSTTGTGGYYGYTF.

The sample holds a few counts of this clone. For the CDR3, the DNA is TGTGCCAGCCTCCGGGCCGGTGAAAAACTGTTTTTT. Residues: CASLRAGEKLFF. The chain employs TRBV2 and TRBJ1-4; D not certain. The germline gives CDR1 SNHLY, CDR2 FYNNEI. V was pared by 8 bases and J by 7 bases, with 11 bases between. This CDR3 region has 12 residues.

V gene TRBV10-3 combines with J gene TRBJ1-2; 7 bases fit TRBD1. This CDR3 has 17 amino acids. The V gene end was trimmed by 3 bases and the J gene end by 1 base; junction bases not matched to a gene: 11. The V gene's germline CDR1 is ENHRY and CDR2 SYGVKD. The CDR3 protein is CAISDPTGAGGNYGYTF. The CDR3 nucleotides read TGTGCCATCAGTGACCCCACAGGGGCAGGGGGTAACTATGGCTACACCTTC.

V is TRBV12-3 or TRBV12-4 and J is TRBJ1-5; 8 bases are a match to TRBD1. The CDR3 runs 13 residues. V was clipped by 5 bases and J by 7 bases; unmatched bases: 4. Here the CDR3 reads CASSPGTGQPQHF. The CDR3 region has the DNA TGTGCCAGCAGTCCCGGGACAGGACAGCCCCAGCATTTT.

This clone was found once. This rearrangement joins TRBV12-3 or TRBV12-4 to TRBJ2-7; D assignment may be TRBD1 or TRBD2 (6 bases each). V lost 4 bases to trimming and J lost 5 bases, with 12 bases between them. There are 13 residues in the CDR3. CDR3 DNA sequence: TGTGCCAGCAGTTCCAGAAGGGGGGACGAGCAGTACTTC. Its translation: CASSSRRGDEQYF.

The chain couples TRBV28 to TRBJ1-1; 7 nucleotides match TRBD1. In germline, CDR1 is MDHEN, CDR2 SYDVKM. CDR3 size: 12 residues. V lost 3 bases and J lost 11; bases outside the gene matches: 6. The CDR3 DNA reads as TGTGCCAGCAGTTTTCAGGGGGGGCGGGCTTTCTTT. Encoded protein: CASSFQGGRAFF.

V usage is TRBV18 and J usage is TRBJ1-1; D call uncertain. V lost 2 bases and J lost 1, with 8 bases in between. The CDR3 runs 14 residues. In germline, CDR1 is KGHSH, CDR2 LQKENI. CDR3 DNA: TGTGCCAGCTCACCAGAGACAAGGAACACTGAAGCTTTCTTT. It encodes CASSPETRNTEAFF.

The V gene is TRBV19, the J gene TRBJ1-2, with D unclear. Germline CDR1 reads LNHDA; CDR2 reads SQIVND (reference sequence). The CDR3 runs 14 residues. V lost 2 bases, J lost 4 bases, and 11 bases lay in between. This chain's CDR3 is CASSIIGVRYGYTF. The CDR3 nucleotides read TGTGCCAGTAGTATAATTGGCGTGCGCTATGGCTACACCTTC.

The chain employs TRBV4-3 and TRBJ1-5; no clear D gene. Trimming took 0 bases from V and 4 from J, leaving 13 bases between them. This CDR3 comprises 16 residues. Germline lookup yields CDR1 LGHNA and CDR2 YSLEER. CDR3 loop: CASSQEPGRMNQPQHF. CDR3 DNA: TGCGCCAGCAGCCAAGAACCAGGACGAATGAATCAGCCCCAGCATTTT.